These 25 T cell receptor beta chains came from one sample sequenced in a study of T cells in Graves' hyperthyroidism and ophthalmopathy. TCR beta CDR3 regions were amplified from RNA. HTBI primers were used for first-round RT-PCR of the TCR CDR3. TCRdb analysed the multiplex PCR reads with MiXCR anew, one entry per CDR3 protein. The sample lists about 560,000 distinct CDR3 sequences, roughly 46% occurring once. The sequenced sample was peripheral blood or thyroid tissue (not recorded which). The source of these receptors is a woman aged 18-35 years with Graves' hyperthyroidism.

The gene calls are TRBV20-1 and TRBJ2-5; 8 bases map to TRBD2. The CDR3 loop spans 14 amino acids. With 5 bases clipped from V and 4 bases from J, the junction kept 9 bases outside the gene matches. Germline V gives CDR1 DFQATT, CDR2 SNEGSKA (reference sequence). CDR3 sequence: CSAGRDLAGETQYF. The CDR3 DNA reads as TGCAGTGCTGGCCGGGACCTAGCGGGAGAGACCCAGTACTTC.

This clonotype was detected ten times or more. The J gene is TRBJ1-5, the V gene TRBV19; D unclear. The germline V and J ends were trimmed by 3 bases and 2 bases, with 8 bases remaining between them. Germline V gives CDR1 LNHDA, CDR2 SQIVND (reference sequence). CDR3 length: 14 amino acids. CDR3 sequence reads: CASSMGKRNQPQHF. CDR3 coding DNA: TGTGCCAGTAGTATGGGGAAGCGCAATCAGCCCCAGCATTTT.

This clonotype was found a few times. CDR3 sequence: CASSPRRGLNTEAFF. DNA for the CDR3: TGTGCCAGCAGCCCCAGACGAGGACTGAACACTGAAGCTTTCTTT. This chain joins TRBV7-9 and TRBJ1-1; D is unresolved. Germline CDR1 and CDR2: SEHNR and FQNEAQ (reference sequence). The CDR3 spans 15 residues. V dropped 5 bases and J dropped 0 bases, with 13 bases sitting between them.

This clonotype was seen repeatedly, ten times or more. The rearrangement joins TRBV5-1 to TRBJ1-6; D uncertain. Trimming left V 1 base short and J 5 bases short, with 4 bases between. Germline V gene data show CDR1 as SGHRS and CDR2 as YFSETQ. The CDR3 length is 13 residues. Here the CDR3 DNA reads TGCGCCAGCAGCTTGAGCGATAATTCACCCCTCCACTTT. This encodes CASSLSDNSPLHF.

The CDR3 DNA is TGTGCCAGCAGCAATAACACGGCTTACTACGAGCAGTACTTC. Residues: CASSNNTAYYEQYF. V usage is TRBV7-2 and J usage is TRBJ2-7; unclear D gene. V lost 5 bases and J lost 3, with 14 bases in between. CDR3 length: 14 amino acids. Germline V lookup: CDR1 SGHTA, CDR2 FQGNSA.

As to this clonotype: Its ends do not fully match the called genes, so a read error is possible. V usage is TRBV10-2 and J usage is TRBJ2-5; D may be TRBD2 (5 bases). The CDR3 runs to 14 residues. Germline assignment: CDR1 WSHSY and CDR2 SAAADI. CDR3 in DNA: TGTGCCAGCAGTTCAAATAGCGACCAAGAGACCCAGTACTTC. This sequence encodes CASSSNSDQETQYF.

The rearrangement links TRBV7-2 to TRBJ2-7; 7 bases match TRBD1. The germline gives CDR1 SGHTA, CDR2 FQGNSA. CDR3 length: 13 amino acids. V lost 4 bases and J lost 3; bases outside the gene matches: 3. The CDR3 loop reads CASSWDSVYEQYF. CDR3 bases: TGTGCCAGCAGCTGGGACAGCGTCTACGAGCAGTACTTC.

The CDR3, as DNA: TGCAGTGCTAGAGATTTGGAGGGCTATGGCTACACCTTC. It codes for CSARDLEGYGYTF. The chain has TRBV20-1 and TRBJ1-2; D not certain. Germline V gene sequence: CDR1 DFQATT, CDR2 SNEGSKA (reference sequence). The V and J ends lost 0 bases and 4 bases respectively, with 9 bases between them. The CDR3 contains 13 residues.

Only a few counts were recorded for this clonotype. The V call is TRBV25-1, the J call TRBJ1-2; D gene unclear. Germline V gene sequence: CDR1 MGHDK, CDR2 SYGVNS. This CDR3 is built from 16 residues. V lost 5 bases to trimming and J lost 0 bases, with 16 bases between them. CDR3 sequence (DNA): TGTGCCAGCAGTTTCGGCCGGAGAGTTGCTAACTATGGCTACACCTTC. It yields the protein CASSFGRRVANYGYTF.

The chain is built from TRBV7-9 and TRBJ1-5; 11 positions match TRBD1. Germline lookup yields CDR1 SEHNR and CDR2 FQNEAQ (reference sequence). V lost 2 bases to trimming and J lost 4 bases; unmatched junction nucleotides: 4. The CDR3 length is 16 residues. The CDR3 coding sequence is TGTGCCAGCAGCTTAACCGGACAGGGGGCTAATCAGCCCCAGCATTTT. It translates to CASSLTGQGANQPQHF.

The genes are TRBV7-9 and TRBJ1-1; D gene unclear. Germline V gene data show CDR1 as SEHNR and CDR2 as FQNEAQ (reference sequence). The CDR3 loop spans 15 amino acids. Trimming removed 4 bases at V and 1 base at J, with 13 bases between. The CDR3 sequence is CASSSGGYRNTEAFF. The CDR3 DNA reads as TGTGCCAGCAGCTCCGGAGGATACAGGAACACTGAAGCTTTCTTT.

This clonotype turned up a few times. CDR3 sequence: CASSRSQAGISYEQYF. In DNA, the CDR3 is TGCGCCAGCAGCCGCTCCCAGGCAGGGATCTCCTACGAGCAGTACTTC. The chain carries TRBV5-1 and TRBJ2-7, with D perhaps matching TRBD1 (5 bases). The V gene lost 4 bases and the J gene lost 0 bases, with 17 bases spanning the gap. There are 16 residues in the CDR3. Germline CDR1 SGHRS, CDR2 YFSETQ.

V and J are TRBV29-1 and TRBJ1-1, with D maybe TRBD1 (6 bases). Germline V gene sequence: CDR1 SQVTM, CDR2 ANQGSEA. The V end was cut by 7 bases, the J end by 1 base, with 13 bases between. The CDR3 is 13 residues long. Written as DNA, the CDR3 is TGCAGCGCATTTAGACAGGAGAACACTGAAGCTTTCTTT. Translation gives CSAFRQENTEAFF.

The chain uses TRBV11-1 and TRBJ1-1; weak D call: TRBD1 (6 bases). The ends were cut back, 1 base at V and 5 bases at J, with 17 bases in the middle. This CDR3 spans 16 amino acids. Germline CDR1 and CDR2: SGHAT and FQDESV (reference sequence). The DNA for the CDR3 is TGTGCCAGCAGCTTAGGGACAGTTGTGTTGGGGACTGAAGCTTTCTTT. It encodes CASSLGTVVLGTEAFF. The full variable domain, with the rest looked up from reference TRBV11-1 and TRBJ1-1, is EAEVAQSPRYKITEKSQAVAFWCDPISGHATLYWYRQILGQGPELLVQFQDESVVDDSQLPKDRFSAERLKGVDSTLKIQPAELGDSAMYLCASSLGTVVLGTEAFFGQGTRLTVV.

This chain connects TRBV20-1 to TRBJ1-1; the D is unclear. V gave up 0 bases and J gave up 2 bases, with 10 bases separating them. The germline V gene encodes CDR1 DFQATT and CDR2 SNEGSKA (reference sequence). CDR3 length: 14 amino acids. The DNA of the CDR3 is TGCAGTGCTAGAGATTCCCGGATCAACACTGAAGCTTTCTTT. Its translation is CSARDSRINTEAFF.

The chain carries TRBV15 and TRBJ2-6; 8 nucleotides align to TRBD1. V gave up 5 bases and J gave up 1 base; unmatched junction bases: 4. Per germline, CDR1 LNHNV and CDR2 YYDKDF (reference sequence). The CDR3 is 16 residues long. CDR3 sequence (DNA): TGTGCCACCAGCGGACAGGGAGATTCTGGGGCCAACGTCCTGACTTTC. Protein sequence: CATSGQGDSGANVLTF.

This clonotype has more than one count but fewer than ten. The chain recombines TRBV20-1 with TRBJ2-7; 9 positions match TRBD2. Losses at the gene ends were 5 bases for V and 2 bases for J; bases not matched to a gene: 7. The germline V gene has CDR1 DFQATT and CDR2 SNEGSKA (reference sequence). CDR3 length equals 14 residues. Here the CDR3 reads CSAPDSGRPYEQYF. The CDR3 DNA reads TGCAGTGCTCCTGATAGCGGGAGACCCTACGAGCAGTACTTC.

This clonotype was found many times. The chain uses TRBV10-3 and TRBJ2-2; 7 bases are shared with TRBD2. CDR3 length: 14 amino acids. The germline gives CDR1 ENHRY, CDR2 SYGVKD. J was trimmed by 4 bases and V by 5 bases; bases with no gene match: 4. This CDR3 reads CAISLRGVTGELFF. The CDR3 DNA reads as TGTGCCATCAGTCTACGGGGGGTCACCGGGGAGCTGTTTTTT.

This clonotype was detected ten times or more. This sequence joins TRBV10-3 and TRBJ1-2; D is unclear. CDR3 length: 15 residues. Germline values: CDR1 ENHRY, CDR2 SYGVKD. The V end was cut by 3 bases, the J end by 6 bases, with 17 bases between. The CDR3 region has the DNA TGTGCCATCAGTGATGGGAGGGCGCTAACCCATGGCTACACCTTC. Amino acids: CAISDGRALTHGYTF.

The V call is TRBV2, the J call TRBJ2-7, with 10 nucleotides matching TRBD1. This CDR3 is built from 14 residues. The trim removed 9 bases at V and 3 bases at J, leaving 8 bases unmatched. Looked up from germline, CDR1 is SNHLY and CDR2 is FYNNEI. CDR3 sequence reads: CASKGQGLNYEQYF. Here the CDR3 DNA reads TGTGCCAGTAAGGGACAGGGGCTTAACTACGAGCAGTACTTC.

The chain recombines TRBV24-1 with TRBJ1-5; D remains unclear. V lost 9 bases and J 3 bases, leaving 5 bases between the germline ends. CDR3 length: 11 amino acids. Germline lookup yields CDR1 KGHDR and CDR2 SFDVKD. The CDR3 nucleotides read TGTGCCACCGACACCAATCAGCCCCAGCATTTT. Protein product: CATDTNQPQHF.

The chain employs TRBV25-1 and TRBJ1-1; 8 bases are a match to TRBD1. Unmatched junction bases numbered 6, after V lost 8 bases and J lost 4 bases. CDR1 MGHDK and CDR2 SYGVNS come from the germline V gene. CDR3 size: 13 residues. CDR3 DNA: TGTGCCAGCTTGGCAGGGGGCGTCACTGAAGCTTTCTTT. This translates into CASLAGGVTEAFF.

The chain joins TRBV29-1 to TRBJ1-2; D gene ambiguous. The CDR3 sequence is 12 residues long. The V end lost 0 bases, the J end lost 6 bases, and 8 bases lay between the germline ends. The germline CDR1 and CDR2 sequences are SQVTM and ANQGSEA. The CDR3 nucleotides read TGCAGCGTTGAAGAGTGGGCAAATGGCTACACCTTC. This codes for CSVEEWANGYTF.

This clonotype appeared many times. The chain is built from TRBV20-1 and TRBJ1-2; possible D gene TRBD1, 5 bases. The germline V and J ends were trimmed by 0 bases and 0 bases, with 17 bases remaining between them. In germline, CDR1 is DFQATT, CDR2 SNEGSKA (reference sequence). This CDR3 region has 17 residues. CDR3 loop: CSARDEGREVSNYGYTF. CDR3 DNA: TGCAGTGCTAGAGATGAAGGCAGGGAGGTATCTAACTATGGCTACACCTTC.

To note about this clonotype: This clone may be a read error of a much larger clone one base away. This sequence joins TRBV27 and TRBJ1-4, with a weak D call TRBD1 (6 bases). CDR1 is MNHEY and CDR2 is SMNVEV in the germline V gene (reference sequence). This CDR3 is 15 amino acids long. The CDR3 nucleotides read TGTGCCAGCAGTTTAATCGGGACACAGAATGAAAATCTGTTTTTT. This encodes CASSLIGTQNENLFF.